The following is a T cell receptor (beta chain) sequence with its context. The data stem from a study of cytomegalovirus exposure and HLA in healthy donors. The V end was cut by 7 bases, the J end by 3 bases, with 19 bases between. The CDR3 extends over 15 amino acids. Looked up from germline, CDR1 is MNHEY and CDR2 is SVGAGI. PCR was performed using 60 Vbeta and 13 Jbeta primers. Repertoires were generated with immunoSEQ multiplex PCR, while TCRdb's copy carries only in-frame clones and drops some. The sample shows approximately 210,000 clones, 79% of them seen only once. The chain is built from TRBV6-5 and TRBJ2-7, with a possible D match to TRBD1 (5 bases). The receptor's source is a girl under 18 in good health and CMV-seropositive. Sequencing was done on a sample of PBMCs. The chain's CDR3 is CASTFRSRAHYEQYF. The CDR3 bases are TGTGCCAGCACTTTCCGGAGCAGGGCCCACTACGAGCAGTACTTC.